The 10 T cell receptor beta chains presented below share a single source sample, sequenced in a study of early T cells in non-severe SARS-CoV-2 infection (dated by TCRdb to about 2021). Libraries came from 5' RACE. Sequencing instrument: NextSeq 500. The public sequencing data were trimmed at Q25 with fastp and processed into clonotypes with MiXCR by TCRdb, which kept only in-frame beta chains. All rows with the same CDR3 protein become a single entry with the most common DNA and genes. This sample gives over 25,000 distinct CDR3 sequences in total; around 5.9% of them show up just once. Approximately 0.88% of the sample is taken by the ten largest. Sequenced: whole blood. These receptors originate from an adult who was a healthcare worker with PCR-confirmed SARS-CoV-2 infection or an uninfected control (not recorded which).

The sample holds many counts of this clonotype. This chain uses TRBV5-6 with TRBJ2-3, with a possible D match to TRBD1 (6 bases). The ends were cut back, 1 base at V and 2 bases at J, with 11 bases in the middle. The CDR3 sequence is 15 residues long. The germline V gene encodes CDR1 SGHDT and CDR2 YYEEEE. Here the CDR3 reads CASSLRQVDTDTQYF. The CDR3 coding sequence is TGTGCCAGCAGCTTGAGACAGGTGGACACAGATACGCAGTATTTT.

This clonotype turned up a few times. This sequence joins TRBV11-2 and TRBJ2-1; TRBD1 aligns across 8 bases. The CDR3 runs 17 residues. Germline CDR1 is SGHAT and CDR2 is FQNNGV. Losses at the gene ends were 4 bases for V and 2 bases for J; bases not matched to a gene: 10. The CDR3 spells CASSSLQGARTYNEQFF. The CDR3 coding sequence is TGTGCCAGCAGCTCCTTGCAGGGGGCGCGAACCTACAATGAGCAGTTCTTC.

This clonotype has a count of ten or more. This chain joins TRBV13 and TRBJ2-3, with 8 bases fitting TRBD1. CDR1 is PRHDT, CDR2 FYEKMQ, per germline (reference sequence). CDR3 length: 16 residues. The trim removed 5 bases at V and 2 bases at J, leaving 9 bases unmatched. DNA for the CDR3: TGTGCCAGCAGCCCCCAGGGGGCGCTGAACACAGATACGCAGTATTTT. Amino acids: CASSPQGALNTDTQYF.

This clonotype was observed many times. V gene TRBV2 combines with J gene TRBJ2-1; 8 bases line up with TRBD1. J lost 0 bases, V lost 4 bases, and 2 bases had no gene match. The CDR3 covers 15 residues. Germline V gene data show CDR1 as SNHLY and CDR2 as FYNNEI. In DNA form, the CDR3 reads TGTGCCAGCAGTGCAACAGGGGGCTCCTACAATGAGCAGTTCTTC. Its translation: CASSATGGSYNEQFF. The full variable domain, its missing parts supplied by reference TRBV2 and TRBJ2-1, is EPEVTQTPSHQVTQMGQEVILRCVPISNHLYFYWYRQILGQKVEFLVSFYNNEISEKSEIFDDQFSVERPDGSNFTLKIRSTKLEDSAMYFCASSATGGSYNEQFFGPGTRLTVL.

This clonotype was counted many times. The DNA for the CDR3 is TGCAGTGCCACGGGACTAGCGGGCGCCATATCCTACGAGCAGTACTTC. It yields the protein CSATGLAGAISYEQYF. This chain uses TRBV20-1 with TRBJ2-7; 12 bases are shared with TRBD2. Looked up from germline, CDR1 is DFQATT and CDR2 is SNEGSKA (reference sequence). The CDR3 sequence is 16 residues long. The junction had 10 bases not matched to a gene; V was cut back by 6 bases and J by 1 base.

V gene TRBV19 combines with J gene TRBJ2-1, with D unclear. Germline CDR1 reads LNHDA; CDR2 reads SQIVND (reference sequence). Between the trimmed V and J ends, which lost 3 bases and 6 bases, there was a span of 15 bases. The CDR3 extends over 15 amino acids. The CDR3 is CASSISSVLSNEQFF. CDR3 sequence (DNA): TGTGCCAGTAGTATTTCGAGCGTTCTCAGCAATGAGCAGTTCTTC.

The sample holds many counts of this clonotype. The rearrangement links TRBV5-1 to TRBJ1-2; D may be TRBD1 (5 bases). Trimming removed 1 base from V and 4 bases from J, with 14 bases in between. The germline gives CDR1 SGHRS, CDR2 YFSETQ. The CDR3 has 15 residues. CDR3 sequence (DNA): TGCGCCAGCAGCTTGAGCCCCCAGGGAATCTATGGCTACACCTTC. Amino acids: CASSLSPQGIYGYTF.

This clonotype was recorded at least ten times. This chain links TRBV27 with TRBJ1-3, with D unclear. This CDR3 has 14 residues. CDR1 is MNHEY and CDR2 is SMNVEV in the germline V gene (reference sequence). Trimming pared 3 bases from V and 0 bases from J, leaving 6 bases between. The CDR3 sequence: CASSLGYSGNTIYF. In DNA, the CDR3 is TGTGCCAGCAGTTTGGGGTACTCTGGAAACACCATATATTTT.

This sequence joins TRBV5-5 and TRBJ2-1; perhaps TRBD1 as D (6 bases). V lost 3 bases to trimming and J lost 0 bases, with 13 bases between them. CDR3 length equals 16 residues. The germline V gene has CDR1 SGHKS and CDR2 YYEKEE (reference sequence). CDR3 sequence: CASSSPDRNSYNEQFF. The CDR3 region has the DNA TGTGCCAGCAGCTCACCCGACAGGAACTCCTACAATGAGCAGTTCTTC.

This clonotype was counted at least ten times. CDR3 nucleotides: TGTGCCAGCAGCCAAGTGATGGCCGGGGAGCTGTTTTTT. Translated: CASSQVMAGELFF. The chain is built from TRBV14 and TRBJ2-2; D is undetermined. The CDR3 runs to 13 residues. V dropped 1 base and J dropped 6 bases, with 6 bases sitting between them. Germline V gene lookup returns CDR1 SGHDN and CDR2 FVKESK.